The next 25 T cell receptor beta chains were all read from a single sample in a study of blood T cell repertoires in COVID-19. Profiled with immunoSEQ multiplex PCR; TCRdb holds only in-frame clones, not every one. The sample lists around 240,000 clones; 70% to 90% were seen once. The sequenced sample was PBMCs or T cells enriched from blood (not recorded which). The source is a woman aged 45-59 years who had recovered from COVID-19.

This clone was recorded once. The V gene is TRBV28, the J gene TRBJ2-1, with 8 positions matching TRBD1. The CDR3 loop spans 15 amino acids. Trimming removed 7 bases from V and 5 bases from J; junction bases left unmatched: 10. The germline CDR1 and CDR2 sequences are MDHEN and SYDVKM. The CDR3 DNA reads as TGTGCCAGCACCCTGGGACAGGCGATTAACAATGAGCAGTTCTTC. Translating it yields CASTLGQAINNEQFF.

This clone is a singleton in its sample. The chain combines TRBV6-5 with TRBJ2-7; D is uncertain. This CDR3 has 11 amino acids. Germline lookup yields CDR1 MNHEY and CDR2 SVGAGI. V lost 11 bases and J 3 bases, leaving 11 bases between the germline ends. The CDR3 DNA follows: TGTGCCGGCACATCGAGCTACGAGCAGTACTTC. Translating gives CAGTSSYEQYF.

The CDR3 bases are TGTGCCACCAGCAGATTCCCAGGGACTAGCGGTGAGACCCAGTACTTC. Translating it yields CATSRFPGTSGETQYF. V and J are TRBV15 and TRBJ2-5, with 11 bases identical to TRBD2. The CDR3 is 16 amino acids. Trimming at V came to 2 bases and at J to 5 bases, leaving 7 bases not matched to a gene. Germline lookup yields CDR1 LNHNV and CDR2 YYDKDF (reference sequence).

The chain combines TRBV5-6 with TRBJ1-5; D is perhaps TRBD1 (5 bases). CDR1 and CDR2 (germline): SGHDT, YYEEEE. V lost 3 bases to trimming and J lost 9 bases, with 16 bases between them. The CDR3 spans 14 residues. This chain's CDR3 is CASSWGGTKGPQHF. The CDR3 coding sequence is TGTGCCAGCAGCTGGGGTGGGACTAAAGGGCCCCAGCATTTT.

The V and J genes are TRBV11-3 and TRBJ2-1; tentative D call: TRBD2 (5 bases). The CDR3 has 16 residues. The ends were cut back, 4 bases at V and 0 bases at J, with 13 bases in the middle. Germline V gene lookup returns CDR1 SGHNT and CDR2 YENEEA. CDR3 DNA: TGTGCCAGCAGCTATTATAGCGCCAGCTCCTACAATGAGCAGTTCTTC. Protein sequence: CASSYYSASSYNEQFF.

The genes are TRBV5-1 and TRBJ2-7; the D gene is possibly TRBD1 (6 bases). Per germline, CDR1 SGHRS and CDR2 YFSETQ. This CDR3 is built from 12 residues. V dropped 3 bases and J dropped 3 bases, with 7 bases sitting between them. The DNA of the CDR3 is TGCGCCAGCAGCTCGGACAGCTACGAGCAGTACTTC. Amino acid sequence: CASSSDSYEQYF. Together with reference TRBV5-1 and TRBJ2-7, the CDR3 gives the full variable domain: KAGVTQTPRYLIKTRGQQVTLSCSPISGHRSVSWYQQTPGQGLQFLFEYFSETQRNKGNFPGRFSGRQFSNSRSEMNVSTLELGDSALYLCASSSDSYEQYFGPGTRLTVT.

The V call is TRBV19, the J call TRBJ1-5; the D is unclear. CDR3 length equals 19 residues. The V gene lost 5 bases and the J gene lost 7 bases, with 30 bases spanning the gap. The V gene's germline CDR1 is LNHDA and CDR2 SQIVND (reference sequence). The CDR3 protein is CASSFSREGGGWPYQPQHF. DNA for the CDR3: TGTGCCAGTAGTTTCTCCCGCGAGGGAGGAGGCTGGCCCTACCAGCCCCAGCATTTT.

The chain combines TRBV4-1 with TRBJ2-1; a possible D gene is TRBD1 (6 bases). Trimming shortened V by 1 base and J by 6 bases, and 13 bases separated the two germline ends. The V gene's germline CDR1 is MGHRA and CDR2 YSYEKL. The CDR3 is made up of 15 amino acids. CDR3 region: CASSQAGDTFNEQFF. DNA of the CDR3: TGCGCCAGCAGCCAAGCCGGGGACACGTTCAATGAGCAGTTCTTC.

A single count supports this clone. The junction departs from the called germline gene at one end, perhaps through a read error. The chain recombines TRBV7-7 with TRBJ2-5; 9 positions agree with TRBD1. CDR1 and CDR2 (germline): SSHAT, FNYEAQ (reference sequence). The CDR3 contains 15 residues. The CDR3 loop is CASSETGTGFRTQYF. The CDR3 DNA follows: TGTGCTAGCAGCGAAACCGGGACAGGGTTTAGGACCCAGTACTTC.

The chain couples TRBV28 to TRBJ2-7; the match to TRBD2 covers 9 bases. The germline CDR1 and CDR2 sequences are MDHEN and SYDVKM. Losses at the gene ends were 0 bases for V and 2 bases for J; bases not matched to a gene: 8. The CDR3 extends over 17 amino acids. CDR3: CASSLWTSGKGTYEQYF. In nucleotides, the CDR3 is TGTGCCAGCAGTTTATGGACTAGCGGTAAGGGGACCTACGAGCAGTACTTC.

The chain links TRBV5-3 to TRBJ1-3; D gene uncertain. TRBV5-3 is marked as an open reading frame, function uncertain. The CDR3 covers 15 residues. V was cut by 1 base and J by 0 bases, with 8 bases left in between. The CDR3 region has the DNA TGTGCCAGAAGCTTGTCCCTCCCCTCTGGAAACACCATATATTTT. The encoded protein is CARSLSLPSGNTIYF.

The V call is TRBV6-1, the J call TRBJ2-7; TRBD2 aligns across 8 bases. After removal of 2 bases from V and 4 bases from J, the junction contained 7 bases not matched to a gene. Germline V gene data show CDR1 as MNHNS and CDR2 as SASEGT. The CDR3 consists of 15 residues. The chain's CDR3 is CASSELAGRSYEQYF. CDR3 in DNA: TGTGCCAGCAGTGAATTAGCGGGGCGTTCGTACGAGCAGTACTTC.

This clone showed up just a few times. V gene TRBV28 combines with J gene TRBJ1-6; D ambiguous. CDR3 length: 15 residues. The V end lost 3 bases, the J end lost 6 bases, and 12 bases lay between the germline ends. Germline CDR1 and CDR2: MDHEN and SYDVKM. This chain's CDR3 is CASSFEADGNSPLHF. As DNA, the CDR3 is TGTGCCAGCAGTTTTGAGGCAGACGGTAATTCACCCCTCCACTTT.

The chain has TRBV18 and TRBJ2-5, with D possibly TRBD1 on 7 matching bases. V was cut by 4 bases and J by 2 bases, with 11 bases left in between. Germline CDR1 and CDR2: KGHSH and LQKENI. There are 14 residues in the CDR3. DNA for the CDR3: TGTGCCAGCTCACGGCAGGGGGGTCAAGAGACCCAGTACTTC. This codes for CASSRQGGQETQYF.

The chain uses TRBV6-5 and TRBJ1-2, with no clear D. CDR1 is MNHEY, CDR2 SVGAGI, per germline. V was clipped by 7 bases and J by 7 bases, with 13 bases between them. This CDR3 comprises 12 residues. The CDR3 DNA is TGTGCCAGCACCCAAACGGGGAGTGGCTACACCTTC. Translating it yields CASTQTGSGYTF.

The genes are TRBV19 and TRBJ2-5; TRBD1 matches at 7 bases. Germline V gives CDR1 LNHDA, CDR2 SQIVND (reference sequence). The V and J ends lost 4 bases and 4 bases, in that order; junction bases with no gene match: 3. The CDR3 sequence is 13 residues long. The CDR3 region is CASSRKGAETQYF. The CDR3 DNA reads TGTGCCAGTAGTAGAAAGGGGGCAGAGACCCAGTACTTC.

The chain employs TRBV27 and TRBJ2-3; 9 nucleotides agree with TRBD2. Germline trimming cut 5 bases from V and 0 bases from J; bases unmatched to any gene: 6. There are 16 residues in the CDR3. CDR1 MNHEY and CDR2 SMNVEV come from the germline V gene (reference sequence). The CDR3, as DNA: TGTGCCAGCAGTCCCCGGACTAGCGCGAGCACAGATACGCAGTATTTT. Its protein is CASSPRTSASTDTQYF.

This chain joins TRBV27 and TRBJ1-1; no clear D. Germline V gene sequence: CDR1 MNHEY, CDR2 SMNVEV (reference sequence). V lost 7 bases, J lost 4 bases, and 10 bases lay in between. This CDR3 has 12 residues. The CDR3 nucleotides are TGTGCCAGCATGAGGGTTGGCACTGAAGCTTTCTTT. Amino acids: CASMRVGTEAFF.

This chain connects TRBV6-5 to TRBJ1-1; weak D call: TRBD1 (6 bases). In germline, CDR1 is MNHEY, CDR2 SVGAGI. The CDR3 spans 13 residues. V lost 4 bases, J lost 5 bases, and 11 bases lay in between. CDR3 bases: TGTGCCAGCAGTTTCATCACAGGGACTGAAGCTTTCTTT. It encodes CASSFITGTEAFF.

This clone was recorded a few times. The V gene is TRBV19, the J gene TRBJ2-1; D is unresolved. This CDR3 region has 12 residues. Germline V gene lookup returns CDR1 LNHDA and CDR2 SQIVND (reference sequence). Between the trimmed V and J ends, which lost 3 bases and 9 bases, there was a span of 9 bases. The chain's CDR3 is CASSMRLPEQFF. CDR3 nucleotide sequence: TGTGCCAGTAGTATGAGGCTGCCTGAGCAGTTCTTC.

V usage is TRBV28 and J usage is TRBJ1-5, with 9 bases aligning to TRBD1. CDR3 length: 13 amino acids. V gave up 6 bases and J gave up 5 bases; unmatched junction bases: 2. Germline V gene lookup returns CDR1 MDHEN and CDR2 SYDVKM. The CDR3 nucleotides read TGTGCCAGCAGGGGACAGGGCTATCAGCCCCAGCATTTT. Its translation is CASRGQGYQPQHF.

This clone was recorded once. The chain recombines TRBV3-1 (or the pseudogene TRBV3-2) with TRBJ2-7; 8 bases agree with TRBD1. The V gene's germline CDR1 is LGHDT and CDR2 YNNKEL (reference sequence). With V trimmed by 4 bases and J by 3 bases, 14 bases remained unmatched. This CDR3 is 17 amino acids long. Here the CDR3 reads CASSPTRTGIRGYEQYF. Written as DNA, the CDR3 is TGTGCCAGCAGCCCAACCCGGACAGGGATCCGTGGCTACGAGCAGTACTTC.

The CDR3 reads CASSPPWAGDYEQYF. For the CDR3, the DNA is TGTGCCAGCAGCCCCCCCTGGGCAGGGGACTACGAGCAGTACTTC. V is TRBV6-5 and J is TRBJ2-7, with a possible D match to TRBD1 (6 bases). The V end was cut by 6 bases, the J end by 3 bases, with 18 bases between. Germline V gives CDR1 MNHEY, CDR2 SVGAGI. This CDR3 is built from 15 residues.

This clone showed up just once. The rearrangement links TRBV4-2 to TRBJ2-2; D possibly corresponds to TRBD2 (6 bases). The CDR3 is 18 residues long. In germline, CDR1 is LGHNA, CDR2 YNFKEQ. With 1 base removed from V and 0 bases from J, the gap between germline ends came to 15 bases. CDR3 in amino acids: CASSQGGVGRANTGELFF. In DNA form, the CDR3 reads TGTGCCAGCAGCCAAGGCGGGGTCGGACGCGCGAACACCGGGGAGCTGTTTTTT.

V is TRBV18 and J is TRBJ2-7, with D maybe TRBD2 (7 bases). The V gene lost 0 bases and the J gene lost 3 bases, with 12 bases spanning the gap. The CDR3 runs to 15 residues. From germline, CDR1 is KGHSH and CDR2 LQKENI. CDR3 DNA: TGTGCCAGCTCACCACCGGGGGGGGGCCACTACGAGCAGTACTTC. This gives the protein CASSPPGGGHYEQYF. Using reference TRBV18 and TRBJ2-7 for the parts outside the CDR3, the full variable domain is NAGVMQNPRHLVRRRGQEARLRCSPMKGHSHVYWYRQLPEEGLKFMVYLQKENIIDESGMPKERFSAEFPKEGPSILRIQQVVRGDSAAYFCASSPPGGGHYEQYFGPGTRLTVT.